The present TCR beta chain was sequenced within a study of immune heterogeneity within non-small cell lung tumors. By sample share, this clonotype is medium-sized. The antigen is not known. The template consisted of bulk tumor genomic DNA, with approximately 630 ng used per sample. Several biopsies were collected from each primary tumor during surgery. They were spaced as far apart as possible within the tumor mass. The study cohort was described as untreated, and its members had newly diagnosed non-small cell lung cancer. They went on to have curative surgery. Study results and limitations: Local tumor mutational burden showed a correlation with local T-cell clonality that was moderate but significant (R around 0.34).

Multiplex PCR employing 32 V and 13 J primers generated amplicons of the TCR beta CDR3. TCRdb called the multiplex PCR reads again in MiXCR, with one record for every CDR3 protein. The table has about 2,500 distinct CDR3 sequences, roughly 26% seen once; the top ten hold about 20%. The CDR3 runs to 13 residues. V trimming: 4 bases; J trimming: 4 bases; junction bases outside the gene matches: 3. Germline V gene sequence: CDR1 MNHNS, CDR2 SASEGT. The chain combines TRBV6-1 with TRBJ1-2, with TRBD1 identical over 7 bases. The sample comprised lung tumor tissue. The TCR comes from a man between 60 and 75 years old with non-small cell lung cancer. The CDR3 DNA follows: TGTGCCAGCAGTGGACAGGGTGGCTATGGCTACACCTTC. Its translation: CASSGQGGYGYTF.